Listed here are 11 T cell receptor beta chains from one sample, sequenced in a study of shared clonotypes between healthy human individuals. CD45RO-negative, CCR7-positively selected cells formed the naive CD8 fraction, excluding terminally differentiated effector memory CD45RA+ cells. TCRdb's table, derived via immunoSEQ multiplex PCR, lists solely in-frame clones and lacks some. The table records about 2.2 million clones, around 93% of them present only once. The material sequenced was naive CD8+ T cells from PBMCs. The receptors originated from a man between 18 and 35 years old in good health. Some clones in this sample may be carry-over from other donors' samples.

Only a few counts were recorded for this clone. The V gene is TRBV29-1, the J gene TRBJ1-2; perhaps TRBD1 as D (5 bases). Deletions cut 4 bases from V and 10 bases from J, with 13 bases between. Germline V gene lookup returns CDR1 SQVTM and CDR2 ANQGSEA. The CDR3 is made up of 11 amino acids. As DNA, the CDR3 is TGCAGCGTTGGTGTATCGGGGGACTACACCTTC. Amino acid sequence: CSVGVSGDYTF.

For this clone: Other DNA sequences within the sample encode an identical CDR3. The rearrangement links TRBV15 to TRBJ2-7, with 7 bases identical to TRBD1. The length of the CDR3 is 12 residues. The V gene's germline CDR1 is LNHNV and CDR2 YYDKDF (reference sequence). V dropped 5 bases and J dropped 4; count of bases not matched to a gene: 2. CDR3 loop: CATSGDSYEQYF. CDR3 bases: TGTGCCACCAGCGGGGACAGTTACGAGCAGTACTTC.

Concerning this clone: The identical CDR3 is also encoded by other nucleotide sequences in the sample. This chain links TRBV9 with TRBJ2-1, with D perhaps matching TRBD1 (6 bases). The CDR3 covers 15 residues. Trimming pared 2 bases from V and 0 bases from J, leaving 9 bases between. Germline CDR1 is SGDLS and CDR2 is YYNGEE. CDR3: CASSVGQSSYNEQFF. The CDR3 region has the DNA TGTGCCAGCAGCGTTGGACAGAGCTCCTACAATGAGCAGTTCTTC.

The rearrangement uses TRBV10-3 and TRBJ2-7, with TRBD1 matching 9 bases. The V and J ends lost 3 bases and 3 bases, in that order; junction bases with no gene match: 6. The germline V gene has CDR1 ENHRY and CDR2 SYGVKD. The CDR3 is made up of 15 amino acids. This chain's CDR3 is CAISDRDRALYEQYF. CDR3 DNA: TGTGCCATCAGTGACCGGGACAGGGCACTCTACGAGCAGTACTTC.

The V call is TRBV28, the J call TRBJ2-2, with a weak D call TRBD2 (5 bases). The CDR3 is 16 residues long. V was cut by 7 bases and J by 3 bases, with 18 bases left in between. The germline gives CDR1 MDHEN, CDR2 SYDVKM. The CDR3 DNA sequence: TGTGCCAGCATCCGGGATCGTGAGTTTGACACCGGGGAGCTGTTTTTT. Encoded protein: CASIRDREFDTGELFF.

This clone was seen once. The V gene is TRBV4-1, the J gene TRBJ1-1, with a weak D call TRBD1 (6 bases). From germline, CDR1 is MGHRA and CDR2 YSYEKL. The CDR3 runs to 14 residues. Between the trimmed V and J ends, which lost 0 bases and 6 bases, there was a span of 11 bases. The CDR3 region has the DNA TGCGCCAGCAGCCAAGAACCTACAGGGCCTGAAGCTTTCTTT. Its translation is CASSQEPTGPEAFF.

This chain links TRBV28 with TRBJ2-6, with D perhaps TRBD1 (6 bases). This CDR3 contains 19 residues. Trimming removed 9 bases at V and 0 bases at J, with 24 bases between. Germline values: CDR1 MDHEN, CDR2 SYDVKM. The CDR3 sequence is CASEGRGLLGLSGANVLTF. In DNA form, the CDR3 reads TGTGCCAGTGAGGGCAGGGGTCTCCTCGGGCTCTCTGGGGCCAACGTCCTGACTTTC.

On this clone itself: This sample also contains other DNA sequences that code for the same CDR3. The DNA for the CDR3 is TGTGCCAGCAGTTTGGCGGGGAAGAACACTGAAGCTTTCTTT. Translated, it gives CASSLAGKNTEAFF. The J gene is TRBJ1-1, the V gene TRBV27; D ambiguous. Germline V gene data show CDR1 as MNHEY and CDR2 as SMNVEV (reference sequence). CDR3 length equals 14 residues. Trimming left V 3 bases short and J 1 base short, with 9 bases between.

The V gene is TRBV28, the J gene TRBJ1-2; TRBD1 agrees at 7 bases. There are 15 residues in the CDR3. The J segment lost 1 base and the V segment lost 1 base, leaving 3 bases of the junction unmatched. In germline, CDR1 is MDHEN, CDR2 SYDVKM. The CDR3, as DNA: TGTGCCAGCAGTTTATACAGGGGCGTTAACTATGGCTACACCTTC. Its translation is CASSLYRGVNYGYTF.

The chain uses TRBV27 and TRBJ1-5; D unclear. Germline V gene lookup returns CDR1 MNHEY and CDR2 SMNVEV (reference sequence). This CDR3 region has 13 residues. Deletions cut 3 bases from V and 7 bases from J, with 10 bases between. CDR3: CASSFGQKQPQHF. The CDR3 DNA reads TGTGCCAGCAGTTTTGGGCAAAAGCAGCCCCAGCATTTT.

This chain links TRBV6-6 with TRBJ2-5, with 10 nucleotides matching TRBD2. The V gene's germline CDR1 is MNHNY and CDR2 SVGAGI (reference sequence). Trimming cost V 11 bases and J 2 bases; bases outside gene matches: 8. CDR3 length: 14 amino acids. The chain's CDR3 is CAGAGSGGQETQYF. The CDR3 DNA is TGTGCCGGGGCCGGTAGCGGGGGGCAAGAGACCCAGTACTTC.